This T cell receptor (beta chain) was sequenced for a study of T cells expressing NK-cell markers. Study as a whole: The study drew TCR beta repertoires from sorted CD3+CD56+NKG2C+, CD3+CD56+NKG2C- and CD3+CD56-NKG2C+ T cells.

With the 5' RACE reads reprocessed, TCRdb shows one record per CDR3 protein and no DNA. The sample table includes 130,000 to 150,000 distinct CDR3 sequences. The clonotype comes from a man aged 18 to 35 in good health. What was sequenced was blood T cells: a sorted CD56 or NKG2C T cell subset, CD4+ or CD8+ T cells, or bulk PBMC T cells (not recorded which).

CDR3 sequence reads: CASRSIPGLGGGEQFF. The V gene is TRBV12-3 or TRBV12-4, the J gene TRBJ2-1; lacking DNA, the TRBD2 call made by TCRdb goes unchecked. The CDR3 has 16 residues.